A single sample is the source of the 5 T cell receptor beta chains below, sequenced in a study of shared clonotypes between healthy human individuals. Produced via immunoSEQ multiplex PCR; TCRdb's table is partial and in-frame only. The data contain over a million clones, approximately 97% of them seen just once; the ten biggest clones take up 0.95% to 1.5%. The sequenced material came from naive CD4+ T cells sorted from blood. Stated subset: CD45RA+ positively selected. The origin of the receptors is a man aged 25 to 45 in good health.

This clone was observed once. The rearrangement links TRBV10-1 to TRBJ2-1, with 9 bases aligning to TRBD2. The V gene's germline CDR1 is WNHNN and CDR2 SYGVQD (reference sequence). J lost 8 bases, V lost 2 bases, and 7 bases had no gene match. CDR3 size: 15 residues. The CDR3 is CASSEGLAGKDEQFF. The DNA of the CDR3 is TGCGCCAGCAGTGAGGGGCTAGCGGGAAAGGATGAGCAGTTCTTC.

The genes are TRBV9 and TRBJ2-7; the D is unclear. Germline V lookup: CDR1 SGDLS, CDR2 YYNGEE. Between the trimmed V and J ends, which lost 0 bases and 1 base, there was a span of 11 bases. The length of the CDR3 is 15 residues. DNA for the CDR3: TGTGCCAGCAGCGTAGAACCTACCGGGTCCTACGAGCAGTACTTC. Residues: CASSVEPTGSYEQYF.

The genes are TRBV4-3 and TRBJ1-2; D gene uncertain. The CDR3 is made up of 13 amino acids. V lost 0 bases, J lost 8 bases, and 10 bases lay in between. CDR1 and CDR2 (germline): LGHNA, YSLEER. The CDR3 DNA is TGCGCCAGCAGCCAAGATCTGGGTGAAGGCTACACCTTC. It specifies CASSQDLGEGYTF.

V usage is TRBV4-1 and J usage is TRBJ2-1, with 9 bases that match TRBD1. Trimming at V came to 1 base and at J to 4 bases, leaving 11 bases not matched to a gene. Germline V gene data show CDR1 as MGHRA and CDR2 as YSYEKL. The CDR3 has 18 residues. CDR3 nucleotides: TGCGCCAGCAGCCAAGGGAGGGGGGGGACAGGGCTGTACAATGAGCAGTTCTTC. Translation: CASSQGRGGTGLYNEQFF.

Details on this clone: Other DNA sequences in the same sample also yield this CDR3. This chain uses TRBV7-9 with TRBJ2-7, with D possibly matching TRBD1 (6 bases). There are 12 residues in the CDR3. Per germline, CDR1 SEHNR and CDR2 FQNEAQ (reference sequence). V was shortened by 5 bases and J by 4 bases, with 9 bases between the two germline ends. CDR3 nucleotide sequence: TGTGCCAGCAGCAGGGACAATTACGAGCAGTACTTC. Translated: CASSRDNYEQYF.